This T cell receptor (beta chain) was identified in a study of regulatory T cells in long-lasting Graves disease. This clonotype was counted at least ten times. Relying on iRepertoire HTBI primers and Arm-PCR of CDR3 regions, the team built TCR beta libraries. One entry per CDR3 protein, called by TCRdb with MiXCR from the multiplex PCR reads. The data show approximately 290,000 distinct CDR3 sequences, roughly a fifth seen once. Time point reported: persistent/refractory GD, antithyroid drugs over 5 years with positive TRAb. PBMC-extracted RNA yielded the TCR library. This CDR3 is built from 11 residues. Germline-derived CDR1 and CDR2 are SQVTM and ANQGSEA. V lost 4 bases, J lost 2 bases, and 5 bases lay in between.

The TCR comes from a female donor with Graves disease. The sample consisted of peripheral blood mononuclear cells (PBMCs), taken when the disease was refractory, from a patient treated with antithyroid drugs. V gene TRBV29-1 combines with J gene TRBJ1-2, with D perhaps matching TRBD1 (5 bases). The CDR3 DNA sequence: TGCAGCGTTGCAGGGAACTATGGCTACACCTTC. Residues: CSVAGNYGYTF.